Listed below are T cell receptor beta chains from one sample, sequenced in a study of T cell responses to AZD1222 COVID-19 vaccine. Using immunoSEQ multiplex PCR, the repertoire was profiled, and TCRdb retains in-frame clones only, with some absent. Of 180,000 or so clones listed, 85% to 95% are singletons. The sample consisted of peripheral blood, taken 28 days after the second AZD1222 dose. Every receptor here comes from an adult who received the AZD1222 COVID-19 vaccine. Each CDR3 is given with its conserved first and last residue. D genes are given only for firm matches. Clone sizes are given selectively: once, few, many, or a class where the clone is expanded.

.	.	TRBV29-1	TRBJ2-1	TGCAGCGCTCCGAACAGAGGGGCAAACAATGAGCAGTTCTTC	CSAPNRGANNEQFF
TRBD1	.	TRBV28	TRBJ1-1	TGTGCCAGCAGACTGACAGGGGGCGGCACTGAAGCTTTCTTT	CASRLTGGGTEAFF
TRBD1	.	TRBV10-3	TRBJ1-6	TGTGCCATCAGGGGGACAGCCTATAATTCACCCCTCCACTTT	CAIRGTAYNSPLHF
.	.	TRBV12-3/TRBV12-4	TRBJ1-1	TGTGCCACCCTTTTAGACACTGAAGCTTTCTTT	CATLLDTEAFF
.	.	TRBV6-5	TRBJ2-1	TGTGCCAGCAGTTACCTACCAAACAATGAGCAGTTCTTC	CASSYLPNNEQFF
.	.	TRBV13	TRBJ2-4	TGTGCCAGCAGCGCCGGGGGAATGGACATTCAGTACTTC	CASSAGGMDIQYF
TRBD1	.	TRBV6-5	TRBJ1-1	TGTGCCACAGACAGGGGGCGGATCACTGAAGCTTTCTTT	CATDRGRITEAFF
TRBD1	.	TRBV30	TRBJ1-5	TGTGCCTGGAGTGCGGGACAGAATAATCAGCCCCAGCATTTT	CAWSAGQNNQPQHF
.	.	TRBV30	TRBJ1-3	TGTGCCTGGAGTAGTACAGCCTCTGGAAACACCATATATTTT	CAWSSTASGNTIYF
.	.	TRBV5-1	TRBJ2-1	TGCGCCAGCAGCTCCGTCCCTGGGATTGGTGAGCAGTTCTTC	CASSSVPGIGEQFF
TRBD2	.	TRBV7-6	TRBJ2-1	TGTGCCAGCAGCCCCACTAGCGGGAGTGGAGCCATATACAATGAGCAGTTCTTC	CASSPTSGSGAIYNEQFF
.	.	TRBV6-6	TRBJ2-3	TGTGCCTCCGCAGAAAACCCCCGCACAGATACGCAGTATTTT	CASAENPRTDTQYF
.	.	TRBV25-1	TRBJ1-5	TGTGCCAGCAGGCCGAACGGCGGCAATCAGCCCCAGCATTTT	CASRPNGGNQPQHF
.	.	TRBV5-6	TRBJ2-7	TGTGCCAGCAGCCTGCCCAGTCCTCCCTACGAGCAGTACTTC	CASSLPSPPYEQYF
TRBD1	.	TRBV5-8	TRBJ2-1	TGTGCCAGCAGCTTGGGCCAGGGGGCCCTCAGCTCCTACAATGAGCAGTTCTTC	CASSLGQGALSSYNEQFF
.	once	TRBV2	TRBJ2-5	TGTGCCAGCAGTGGGACAGAAGAGACCCAGTACTTC	CASSGTEETQYF
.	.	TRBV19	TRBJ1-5	TGTGCCAGTAGCATGAGACAGGCGGACAATCAGCCCCAGCATTTT	CASSMRQADNQPQHF
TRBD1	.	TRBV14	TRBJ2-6	TGTGCCAGCAGCCTTTCCGGGACAGGGTCCCCTGGGGCCAACGTCCTGACTTTC	CASSLSGTGSPGANVLTF
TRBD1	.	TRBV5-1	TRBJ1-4	TGCGCCAGCAGCCCTCTTGGACAGGTCCCTAATGAAAAACTGTTTTTT	CASSPLGQVPNEKLFF
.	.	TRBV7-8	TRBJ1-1	TGTGCCAGCCTCCTGCTCGACAGGAACACTGAAGCTTTCTTT	CASLLLDRNTEAFF
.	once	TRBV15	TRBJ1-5	TGTGCCACCAGCAGAGATCTGGGTTCGGAGCAGCCCCAGCATTTT	CATSRDLGSEQPQHF
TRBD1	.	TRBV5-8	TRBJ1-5	TGTGCCAGCAGCTTGGAACAGGGGGCGCGTCAGCCCCAGCATTTT	CASSLEQGARQPQHF
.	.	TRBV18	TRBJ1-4	TGTGCCAGCTCACCACAAGGTCTGGCAGGGGATGCAACTAATGAAAAACTGTTTTTT	CASSPQGLAGDATNEKLFF
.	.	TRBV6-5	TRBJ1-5	TGTGCCAGCCGACCCCTGACCGGTAGCAATCAGCCCCAGCATTTT	CASRPLTGSNQPQHF
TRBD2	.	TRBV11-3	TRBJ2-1	TGTGCCAGCAGCTCGGGACTATATAAGGACAATGAGCAGTTCTTC	CASSSGLYKDNEQFF
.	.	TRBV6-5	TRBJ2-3	TGTGCCAGCAGTTTCGACAGTTTTCTCACAGATACGCAGTATTTT	CASSFDSFLTDTQYF
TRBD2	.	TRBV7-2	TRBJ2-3	TGTGCCAGCAGCAAGGCGGGGGTTATCGCAGATACGCAGTATTTT	CASSKAGVIADTQYF
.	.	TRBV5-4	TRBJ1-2	TGTGCCAGCAGCCCTGACACCATGGGTTATGGCTACACCTTC	CASSPDTMGYGYTF
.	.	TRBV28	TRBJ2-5	TGTGCCAGCAGCCCTTCCAGCGGGACACCCGGGGAGACCCAGTACTTC	CASSPSSGTPGETQYF
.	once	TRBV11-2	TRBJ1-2	TGTGCCAGCAGCGGCTTGGGCAACAGGGTACTTGGCTACACCTTC	CASSGLGNRVLGYTF
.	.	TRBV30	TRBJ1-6	TGTGCCTGGAGTGCAGGGGTAATGGTAGCACCCCTCCACTTT	CAWSAGVMVAPLHF
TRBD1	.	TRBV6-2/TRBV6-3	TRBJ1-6	TGTGCCAGCAGTCCCGGACAGGACAGCTCCTATAATTCACCCCTCCACTTT	CASSPGQDSSYNSPLHF
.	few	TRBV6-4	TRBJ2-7	TGTGCCAGCAGTGAGGATAGCGGTGAATCCTACGAGCAGTACTTC	CASSEDSGESYEQYF
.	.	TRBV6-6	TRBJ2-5	TGTGCCAGCAGTTACGGGGAGACCCAGTACTTC	CASSYGETQYF
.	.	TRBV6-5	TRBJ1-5	TGTGCCAGCAGGCTCGGGACCGCAGATCAGCCCCAGCATTTT	CASRLGTADQPQHF
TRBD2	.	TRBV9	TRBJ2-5	TGTGCCAGCAGCGTAGGACTAGCGGGAGGGGGGCAAGAGACCCAGTACTTC	CASSVGLAGGGQETQYF
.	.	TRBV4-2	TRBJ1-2	TGTGCCAGCAGCCAAGATTCGGCAGGGCACTATGGCTACACCTTC	CASSQDSAGHYGYTF